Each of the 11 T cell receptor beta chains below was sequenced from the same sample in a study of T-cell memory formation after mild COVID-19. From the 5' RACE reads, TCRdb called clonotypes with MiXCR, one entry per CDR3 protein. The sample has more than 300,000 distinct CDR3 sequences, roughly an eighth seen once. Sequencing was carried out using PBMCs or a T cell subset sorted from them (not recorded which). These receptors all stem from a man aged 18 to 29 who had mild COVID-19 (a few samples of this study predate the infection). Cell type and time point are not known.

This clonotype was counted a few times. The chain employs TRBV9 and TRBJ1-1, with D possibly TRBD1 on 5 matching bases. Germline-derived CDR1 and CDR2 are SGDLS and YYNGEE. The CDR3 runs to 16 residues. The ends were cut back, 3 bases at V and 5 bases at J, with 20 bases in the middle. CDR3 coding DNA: TGTGCCAGCAGCGCGGGGACGGCCGCGAGTGGGACTGAAGCTTTCTTT. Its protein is CASSAGTAASGTEAFF.

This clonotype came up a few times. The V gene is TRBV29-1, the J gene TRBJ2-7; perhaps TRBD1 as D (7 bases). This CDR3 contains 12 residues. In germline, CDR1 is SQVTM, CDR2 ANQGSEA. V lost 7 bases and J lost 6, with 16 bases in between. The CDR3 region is CSGMTGTREQYF. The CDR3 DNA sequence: TGCAGCGGAATGACAGGGACTCGCGAGCAGTACTTC.

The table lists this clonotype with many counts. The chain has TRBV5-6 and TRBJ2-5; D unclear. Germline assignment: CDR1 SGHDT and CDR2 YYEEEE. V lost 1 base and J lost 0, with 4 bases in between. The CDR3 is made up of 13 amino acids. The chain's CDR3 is CASSLFHQETQYF. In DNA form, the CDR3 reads TGTGCCAGCAGCTTGTTCCACCAAGAGACCCAGTACTTC.

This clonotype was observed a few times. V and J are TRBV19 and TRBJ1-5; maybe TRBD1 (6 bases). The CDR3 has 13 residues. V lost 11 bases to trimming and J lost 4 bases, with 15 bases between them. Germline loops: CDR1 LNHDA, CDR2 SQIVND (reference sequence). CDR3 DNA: TGTGCCGTGTCGGGACACCTGAATCAGCCCCAGCATTTT. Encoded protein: CAVSGHLNQPQHF.

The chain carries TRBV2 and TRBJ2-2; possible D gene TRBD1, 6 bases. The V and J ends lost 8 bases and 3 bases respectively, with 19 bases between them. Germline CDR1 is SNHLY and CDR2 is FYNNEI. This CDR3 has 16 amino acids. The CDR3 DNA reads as TGTGCCAGCGGAGACGGACAGTTACTGTACACCGGGGAGCTGTTTTTT. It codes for CASGDGQLLYTGELFF.

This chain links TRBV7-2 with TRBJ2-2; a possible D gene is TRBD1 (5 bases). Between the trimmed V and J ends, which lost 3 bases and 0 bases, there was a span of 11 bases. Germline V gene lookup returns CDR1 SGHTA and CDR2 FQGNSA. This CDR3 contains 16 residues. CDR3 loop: CASSFRQPANTGELFF. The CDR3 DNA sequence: TGTGCCAGCAGCTTTAGACAGCCTGCGAACACCGGGGAGCTGTTTTTT.

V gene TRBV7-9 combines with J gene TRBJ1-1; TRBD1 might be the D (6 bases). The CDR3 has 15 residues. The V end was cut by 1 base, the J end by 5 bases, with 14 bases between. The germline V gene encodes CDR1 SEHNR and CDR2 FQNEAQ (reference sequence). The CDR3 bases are TGTGCCAGCAGCTTAGTAGAAAGGGGGTTAACTGAAGCTTTCTTT. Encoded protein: CASSLVERGLTEAFF.

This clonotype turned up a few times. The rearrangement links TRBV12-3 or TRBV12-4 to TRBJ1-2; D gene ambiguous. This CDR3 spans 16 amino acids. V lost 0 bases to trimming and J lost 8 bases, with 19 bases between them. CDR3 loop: CASSLALLQLYGGYTF. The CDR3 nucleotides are TGTGCCAGCAGTTTAGCTTTATTACAACTATATGGAGGCTACACCTTC.

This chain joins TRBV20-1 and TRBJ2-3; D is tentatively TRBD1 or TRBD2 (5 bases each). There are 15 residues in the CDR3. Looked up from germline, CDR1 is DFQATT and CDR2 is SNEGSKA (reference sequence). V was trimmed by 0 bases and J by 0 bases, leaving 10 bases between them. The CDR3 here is CSARDPRGSTDTQYF. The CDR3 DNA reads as TGCAGTGCTAGAGATCCGAGGGGAAGCACAGATACGCAGTATTTT.

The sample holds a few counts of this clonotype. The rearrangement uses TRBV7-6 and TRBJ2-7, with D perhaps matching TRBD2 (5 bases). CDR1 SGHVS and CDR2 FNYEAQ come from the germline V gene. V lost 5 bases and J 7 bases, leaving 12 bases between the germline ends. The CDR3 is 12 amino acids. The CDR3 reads CASSTDTGEQYV. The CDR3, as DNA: TGTGCCAGCAGCACCGACACGGGGGAGCAGTACGTC.

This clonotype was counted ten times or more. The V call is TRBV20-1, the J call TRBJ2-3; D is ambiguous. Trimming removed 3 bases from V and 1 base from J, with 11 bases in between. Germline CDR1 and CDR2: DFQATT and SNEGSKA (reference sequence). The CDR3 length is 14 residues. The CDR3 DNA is TGCAGTGCTAGCTGGGGTCGGGGCACAGATACGCAGTATTTT. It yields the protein CSASWGRGTDTQYF.